Presented here are 2 T cell receptor beta chains from one specimen sequenced in a study of memory CD4+ T cells and cytomegalovirus serostatus. Single viable CD3+CD4+CD8-CD45RO+ cells were sorted as the memory CD4+ T cells. Sequenced by immunoSEQ multiplex PCR; TCRdb stores in-frame clones only, minus some. The profile shows approximately 44,000 clones, about 80% of them singletons. Sequenced input: memory CD4+ T cells from blood. Every receptor here comes from an adult in good health and CMV-seronegative.

The V gene is TRBV6-1, the J gene TRBJ1-5, with D possibly being TRBD1 (6 bases). CDR1 is MNHNS and CDR2 is SASEGT in the germline V gene. Between the trimmed V and J ends, which lost 2 bases and 6 bases, there was a span of 20 bases. This CDR3 contains 17 residues. The CDR3 loop reads CASSEHVGSGEVQPQHF. DNA for the CDR3: TGTGCCAGCAGTGAACACGTCGGGTCAGGGGAGGTTCAGCCCCAGCATTTT.

The gene calls are TRBV7-9 and TRBJ1-5; D call uncertain. The CDR3 consists of 17 residues. In germline, CDR1 is SEHNR, CDR2 FQNEAQ (reference sequence). V lost 5 bases, J lost 2 bases, and 19 bases lay in between. CDR3 DNA: TGTGCCAGCAGCCCGGAGACACTTAAGCGGGGCAATCAGCCCCAGCATTTT. Translated, it gives CASSPETLKRGNQPQHF.